This is a list of T cell receptor beta chains from one sample in a study of identical twins. From the 5' RACE reads, TCRdb called clonotypes with MiXCR, one entry per CDR3 protein. The table records some 630,000 distinct CDR3 sequences, 7% to 7.5% of them present only once. This sample was shared with a second study, whose subject was yellow fever vaccine responses in identical twins.

Sequencing was done on a sample of PBMCs. All receptors derive from a woman aged 18-30 years in good health. Each CDR3 is given with its conserved first and last residue. The order of the fields is V gene, D gene, J gene, clone size, CDR3 DNA, CDR3 protein. The D gene is left open where the match is weak. Expanded clones are given a class, and other clones once, few, many or no size at all.

v_call: TRBV18
d_call: TRBD2
j_call: TRBJ2-1
clone_size: many
cdr3_nt: TGTGCCAGCTCACCAGGGACTAGCGGGATATATGAGCAGTTCTTC
cdr3_aa: CASSPGTSGIYEQFF

v_call: TRBV5-1
d_call: -
j_call: TRBJ2-1
clone_size: few
cdr3_nt: TGCGCCAGCAGCTTCGACTCCAACAATGAGCAGTTCTTC
cdr3_aa: CASSFDSNNEQFF

v_call: TRBV20-1
d_call: -
j_call: TRBJ1-1
clone_size: many
cdr3_nt: TGCAGTGCTACAACATGGAACACTGAAGCTTTCTTT
cdr3_aa: CSATTWNTEAFF

v_call: TRBV12-3/TRBV12-4
d_call: TRBD2
j_call: TRBJ2-7
clone_size: few
cdr3_nt: TGTGCCAGCAGGGATTCCGGGACTAGCGGGTACGAGCAGTACTTC
cdr3_aa: CASRDSGTSGYEQYF

v_call: TRBV4-2
d_call: -
j_call: TRBJ1-3
clone_size: few
cdr3_nt: TGTGCCAGCAGCCACCAAATAGGGGTACCAGGTTTCACCATATATTTT
cdr3_aa: CASSHQIGVPGFTIYF

v_call: TRBV13
d_call: TRBD2
j_call: TRBJ2-3
clone_size: -
cdr3_nt: TGTGCCAGCAGCTCCCTAGCGGGGGGCCACCCCAGCACAGATACGCAGTATTTT
cdr3_aa: CASSSLAGGHPSTDTQYF

v_call: TRBV7-2
d_call: TRBD1
j_call: TRBJ2-5
clone_size: few
cdr3_nt: TGTGTCAAGGGGGCTAGACTTTGGGAGACCCAGTACTTC
cdr3_aa: CVKGARLWETQYF

v_call: TRBV6-5
d_call: -
j_call: TRBJ1-1
clone_size: many
cdr3_nt: TGTGCCAGCAGTTACTACGATTTTAACACTGAAGCTTTCTTT
cdr3_aa: CASSYYDFNTEAFF

v_call: TRBV12-3/TRBV12-4
d_call: -
j_call: TRBJ2-1
clone_size: -
cdr3_nt: TGTGCCAGCAGTTTGGCGGGATCAGGGTCTGAGCAGTTCTTC
cdr3_aa: CASSLAGSGSEQFF

v_call: TRBV6-2/TRBV6-3
d_call: TRBD2
j_call: TRBJ2-1
clone_size: few
cdr3_nt: TGTGCCAGCAAACCCGCGGGGGGGCTAGCAGAGTTCTTC
cdr3_aa: CASKPAGGLAEFF

v_call: TRBV2
d_call: -
j_call: TRBJ1-4
clone_size: -
cdr3_nt: TGTGCCAGCAACCGAAGGTTGAAGTCGCGGGAAAAACTGTTTTTT
cdr3_aa: CASNRRLKSREKLFF

v_call: TRBV5-5
d_call: -
j_call: TRBJ2-3
clone_size: -
cdr3_nt: TGTGCCAGCAGCGTCGCGGGATACCCCACAGATACGCAGTATTTT
cdr3_aa: CASSVAGYPTDTQYF

v_call: TRBV27
d_call: -
j_call: TRBJ2-5
clone_size: -
cdr3_nt: TGTGCCAGCAGTTTATCAGCCGCGGACCTACTAGAGACCCAGTACTTC
cdr3_aa: CASSLSAADLLETQYF

v_call: TRBV11-1
d_call: TRBD2
j_call: TRBJ2-1
clone_size: many
cdr3_nt: TGTGCCAGCAGCCCCCTGCCGACTAGCGGGGTCTACAATGAGCAGTTCTTC
cdr3_aa: CASSPLPTSGVYNEQFF

v_call: TRBV10-3
d_call: -
j_call: TRBJ2-1
clone_size: many
cdr3_nt: TGTGCCATCAGTGACCGGACGGACTCCTACAATGAGCAGTTCTTC
cdr3_aa: CAISDRTDSYNEQFF

v_call: TRBV9
d_call: -
j_call: TRBJ1-1
clone_size: -
cdr3_nt: TGTGCCAGCAGCGTAGGGGGGGAATTCACTGAAGCTTTCTTT
cdr3_aa: CASSVGGEFTEAFF

v_call: TRBV29-1
d_call: -
j_call: TRBJ2-2
clone_size: -
cdr3_nt: TGCAGCGTTGAATTAGCTGACGGGGAGCTGTTTTTT
cdr3_aa: CSVELADGELFF

v_call: TRBV7-9
d_call: TRBD1
j_call: TRBJ1-1
clone_size: -
cdr3_nt: TGTGCCAGCAGCTTAGTACAGGGGGGCTTAACTGAAGCTTTCTTT
cdr3_aa: CASSLVQGGLTEAFF

v_call: TRBV12-3/TRBV12-4
d_call: TRBD1
j_call: TRBJ2-5
clone_size: -
cdr3_nt: TGTGCCAGCAGTTTAGCGGGCAGGGGGACGGAAGAGACCCAGTACTTC
cdr3_aa: CASSLAGRGTEETQYF

v_call: TRBV7-9
d_call: TRBD2
j_call: TRBJ2-5
clone_size: many
cdr3_nt: TGTGCCAGCAGCACGCCGACTAGCGGGGGGGCGGAGACCCAGTACTTC
cdr3_aa: CASSTPTSGGAETQYF

v_call: TRBV20-1
d_call: -
j_call: TRBJ1-6
clone_size: few
cdr3_nt: TGCAGTGCTGAAAAAGGACAGCATAATTCACCCCTCCACTTT
cdr3_aa: CSAEKGQHNSPLHF

v_call: TRBV24-1
d_call: -
j_call: TRBJ2-7
clone_size: many
cdr3_nt: TGTGCCACCAGTGATCAAAACGAGCAGTACTTC
cdr3_aa: CATSDQNEQYF